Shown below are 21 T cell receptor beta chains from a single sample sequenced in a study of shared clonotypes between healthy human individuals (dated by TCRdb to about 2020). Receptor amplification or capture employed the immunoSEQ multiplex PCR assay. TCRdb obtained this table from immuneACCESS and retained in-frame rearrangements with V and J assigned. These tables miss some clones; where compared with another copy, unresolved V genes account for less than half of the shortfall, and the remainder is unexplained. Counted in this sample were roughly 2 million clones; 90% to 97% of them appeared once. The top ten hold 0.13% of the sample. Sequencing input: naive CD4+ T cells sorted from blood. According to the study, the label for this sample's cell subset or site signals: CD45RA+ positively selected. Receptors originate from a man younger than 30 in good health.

The DNA of the CDR3 is TGTGCCAGCACACAGGGGGCGAATGCCAATGAGCAGTTCTTC. It encodes CASTQGANANEQFF. The chain couples TRBV6-6 to TRBJ2-1, with 9 bases lining up with TRBD1. CDR1 and CDR2 (germline): MNHNY, SVGAGI (reference sequence). After removal of 7 bases from V and 6 bases from J, the junction contained 7 bases not matched to a gene. This CDR3 spans 14 amino acids.

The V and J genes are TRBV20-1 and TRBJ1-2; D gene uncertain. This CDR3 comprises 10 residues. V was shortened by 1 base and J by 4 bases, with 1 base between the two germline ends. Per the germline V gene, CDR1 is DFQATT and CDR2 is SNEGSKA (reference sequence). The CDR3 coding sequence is TGCAGTGCTAGAGCCTATGGCTACACCTTC. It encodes CSARAYGYTF.

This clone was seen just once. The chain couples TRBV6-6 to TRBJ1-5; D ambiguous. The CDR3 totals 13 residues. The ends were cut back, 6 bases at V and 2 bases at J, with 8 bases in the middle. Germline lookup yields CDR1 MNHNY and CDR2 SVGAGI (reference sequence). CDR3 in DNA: TGTGCCAGCAGCCGGAGGCGCAATCAGCCCCAGCATTTT. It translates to CASSRRRNQPQHF.

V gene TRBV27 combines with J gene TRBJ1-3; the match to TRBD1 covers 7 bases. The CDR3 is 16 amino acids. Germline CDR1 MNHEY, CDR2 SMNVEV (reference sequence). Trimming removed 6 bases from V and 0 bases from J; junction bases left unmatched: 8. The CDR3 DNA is TGTGCCAGCAGCAAATTAGGGACAGACTCTGGAAACACCATATATTTT. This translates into CASSKLGTDSGNTIYF.

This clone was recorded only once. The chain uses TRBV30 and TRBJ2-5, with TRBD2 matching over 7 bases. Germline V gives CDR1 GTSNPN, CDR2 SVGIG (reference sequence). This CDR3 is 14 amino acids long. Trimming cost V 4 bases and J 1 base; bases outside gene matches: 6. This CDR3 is CAWTAWTSQETQYF. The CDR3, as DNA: TGTGCCTGGACCGCCTGGACTAGCCAAGAGACCCAGTACTTC.

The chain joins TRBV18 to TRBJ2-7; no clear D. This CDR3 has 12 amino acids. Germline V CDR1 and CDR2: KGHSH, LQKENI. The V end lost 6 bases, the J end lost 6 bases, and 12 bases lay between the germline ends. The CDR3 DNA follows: TGTGCCAGCTCCAGACCTGGATCCGAGCAGTACTTC. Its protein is CASSRPGSEQYF.

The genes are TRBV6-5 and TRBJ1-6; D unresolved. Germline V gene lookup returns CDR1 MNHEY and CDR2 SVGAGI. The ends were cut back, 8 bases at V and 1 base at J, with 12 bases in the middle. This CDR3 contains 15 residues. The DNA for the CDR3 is TGTGCCAGCTCCCCAAGCGGGTCCTATAATTCACCCCTCCACTTT. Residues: CASSPSGSYNSPLHF.

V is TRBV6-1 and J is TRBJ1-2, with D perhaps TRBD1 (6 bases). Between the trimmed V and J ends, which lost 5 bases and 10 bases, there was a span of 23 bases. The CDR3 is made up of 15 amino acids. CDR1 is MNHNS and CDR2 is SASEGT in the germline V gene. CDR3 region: CASSSLQTGPRVYTF. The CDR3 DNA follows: TGTGCCAGCAGTTCCCTTCAGACAGGCCCTCGGGTCTACACCTTC.

The CDR3 spells CASSSMGTSTEAFF. The CDR3 bases are TGTGCCAGCAGCTCGATGGGTACGAGCACTGAAGCTTTCTTT. J is TRBJ1-1 and V is TRBV9; D gene uncertain. This CDR3 contains 14 residues. CDR1 and CDR2 (germline): SGDLS, YYNGEE. Trimming pared 4 bases from V and 4 bases from J, leaving 14 bases between.

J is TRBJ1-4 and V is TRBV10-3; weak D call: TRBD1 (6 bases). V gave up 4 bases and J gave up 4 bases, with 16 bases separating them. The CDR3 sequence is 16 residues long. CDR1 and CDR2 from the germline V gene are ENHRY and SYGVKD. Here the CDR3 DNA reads TGTGCCATCAGTGCGGGGGGGCCCCTTGTTAATGAAAAACTGTTTTTT. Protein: CAISAGGPLVNEKLFF.

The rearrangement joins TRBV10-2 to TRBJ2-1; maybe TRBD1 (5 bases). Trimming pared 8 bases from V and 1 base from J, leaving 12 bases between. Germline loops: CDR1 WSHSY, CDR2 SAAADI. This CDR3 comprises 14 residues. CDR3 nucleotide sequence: TGCGCCAGCCAATTTCAGGGTTCCTACAATGAGCAGTTCTTC. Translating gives CASQFQGSYNEQFF.

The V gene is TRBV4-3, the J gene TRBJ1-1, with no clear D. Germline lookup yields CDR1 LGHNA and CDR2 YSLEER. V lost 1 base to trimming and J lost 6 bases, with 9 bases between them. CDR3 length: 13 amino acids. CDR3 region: CASSQARKAEAFF. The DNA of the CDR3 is TGCGCCAGCAGCCAAGCCCGGAAGGCTGAAGCTTTCTTT.

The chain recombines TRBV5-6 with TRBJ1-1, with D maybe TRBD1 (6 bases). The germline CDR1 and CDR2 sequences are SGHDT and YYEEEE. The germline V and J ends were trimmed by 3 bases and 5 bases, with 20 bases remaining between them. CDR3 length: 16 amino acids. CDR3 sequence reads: CASSSRGRGSRTEAFF. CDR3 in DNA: TGTGCCAGCAGCTCCCGGGGGAGGGGGTCTCGGACTGAAGCTTTCTTT.

CDR3 amino acids: CASSPVVNYGYTF. The CDR3 region has the DNA TGTGCCAGCTCACCAGTCGTGAACTATGGCTACACCTTC. The rearrangement uses TRBV18 and TRBJ1-2; D remains ambiguous. In germline, CDR1 is KGHSH, CDR2 LQKENI. The CDR3 has 13 amino acids. V was pared by 2 bases and J by 2 bases, with 6 bases between.

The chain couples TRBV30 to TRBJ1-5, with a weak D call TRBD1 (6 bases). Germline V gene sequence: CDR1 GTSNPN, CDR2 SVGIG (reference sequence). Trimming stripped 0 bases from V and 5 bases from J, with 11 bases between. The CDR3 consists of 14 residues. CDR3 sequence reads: CAWSVRAGDQPQHF. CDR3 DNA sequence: TGTGCCTGGAGTGTACGCGCAGGGGATCAGCCCCAGCATTTT.

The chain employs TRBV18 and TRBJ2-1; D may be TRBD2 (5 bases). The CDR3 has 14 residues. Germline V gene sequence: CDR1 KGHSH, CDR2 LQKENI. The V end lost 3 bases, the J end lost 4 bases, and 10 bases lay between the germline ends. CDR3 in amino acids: CASSPWERYNEQFF. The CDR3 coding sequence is TGTGCCAGCTCACCCTGGGAGAGGTACAATGAGCAGTTCTTC.

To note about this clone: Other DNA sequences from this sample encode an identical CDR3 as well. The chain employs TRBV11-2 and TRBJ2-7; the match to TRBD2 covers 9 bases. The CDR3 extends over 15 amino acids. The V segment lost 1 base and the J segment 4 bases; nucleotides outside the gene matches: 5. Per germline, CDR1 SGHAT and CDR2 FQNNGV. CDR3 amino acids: CASSLGAGGPYEQYF. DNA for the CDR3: TGTGCCAGCAGCTTAGGGGCGGGAGGGCCGTACGAGCAGTACTTC.

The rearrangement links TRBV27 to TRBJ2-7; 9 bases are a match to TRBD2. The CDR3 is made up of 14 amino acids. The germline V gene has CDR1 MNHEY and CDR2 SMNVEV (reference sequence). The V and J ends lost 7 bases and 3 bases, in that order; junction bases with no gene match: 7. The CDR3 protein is CASNGGGAVYEQYF. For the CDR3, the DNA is TGTGCCAGCAATGGCGGGGGGGCCGTCTACGAGCAGTACTTC.

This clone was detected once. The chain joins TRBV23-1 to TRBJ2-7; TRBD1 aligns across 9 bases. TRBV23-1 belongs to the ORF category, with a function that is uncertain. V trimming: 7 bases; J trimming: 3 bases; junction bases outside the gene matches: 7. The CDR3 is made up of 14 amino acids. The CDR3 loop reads CASKPGQGGYEQYF. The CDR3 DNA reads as TGCGCCAGCAAACCGGGACAGGGAGGCTACGAGCAGTACTTC.

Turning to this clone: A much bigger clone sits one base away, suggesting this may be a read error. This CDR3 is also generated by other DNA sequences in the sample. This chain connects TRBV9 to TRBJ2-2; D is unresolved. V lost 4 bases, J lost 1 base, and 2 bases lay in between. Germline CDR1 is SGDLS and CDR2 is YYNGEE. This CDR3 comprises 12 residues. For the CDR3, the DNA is TGTGCCAGCAGCTTGAACACCGGGGAGCTGTTTTTT. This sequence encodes CASSLNTGELFF.

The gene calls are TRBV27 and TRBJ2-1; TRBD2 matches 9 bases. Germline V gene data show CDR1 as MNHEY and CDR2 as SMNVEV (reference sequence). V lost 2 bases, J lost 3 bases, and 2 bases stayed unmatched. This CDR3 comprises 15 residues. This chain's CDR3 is CASSLASGVYNEQFF. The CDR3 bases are TGTGCCAGCAGTTTAGCTAGCGGGGTCTACAATGAGCAGTTCTTC.